The present T cell receptor (beta chain) was sequenced within a study of cytomegalovirus exposure and HLA in healthy donors. Findings and limits, study-wide: Later work found most CMV-associated TCR beta chains apparently HLA-restricted.

PCR involved 60 Vbeta and 13 Jbeta primers. Here immunoSEQ multiplex PCR was the method, and the copy in TCRdb shows in-frame clones only, minus some. Of approximately 210,000 clones listed, around 79% are singletons. CDR3 size: 15 residues. Germline loops: CDR1 LNHDA, CDR2 SQIVND (reference sequence). Trimming took 7 bases from V and 0 from J, leaving 10 bases between them. Remarks on this clone: Its antigen is not known.

The sequencing input was PBMCs. The rearrangement links TRBV19 to TRBJ1-6; tentative D call: TRBD1 (5 bases). The clonotype originates from a girl aged 10-17 years in good health and CMV-seropositive. Written as DNA, the CDR3 is TGTGCCAGTAAGACAGAGAGCTCCTATAATTCACCCCTCCACTTT. It is translated as CASKTESSYNSPLHF. Full variable domain (missing parts from reference TRBV19 and TRBJ1-6): DGGITQSPKYLFRKEGQNVTLSCEQNLNHDAMYWYRQDPGQGLRLIYYSQIVNDFQKGDIAEGYSVSREKKESFPLTVTSAQKNPTAFYLCASKTESSYNSPLHFGNGTRLTVT.